This entry concerns a single TCR beta chain. Its antigen is currently not known. Nothing much larger sits one base from this clone, and base qualities are not available. This record comes from a study of blood T cell repertoires in COVID-19 (dated by TCRdb to about 2020). Turning to the overall study: Samples covering the acute and convalescent phases of COVID-19 were provided by collaborators in the United States, Italy and Spain. The material from the prospective study consisted of cDNA or gDNA derived from T cells, B-cell-depleted T cells, or PBMCs. The dataset comprised deeply sampled blood TCRbeta repertoires from subjects exposed to, actively infected with, or recovered from COVID-19. The repertoires were released in a freely available public database intended as a resource for research on the immune response to SARS-CoV-2. Samples came from the ongoing ImmuneRACE study (first 160 participants) plus 1,254 subjects from 6 global collaborators. Sample metadata almost always included a de-identified subject ID, COVID-19 status, age in years and sex. HLA class I and class II types, where available, came from metadata supplied by the sample provider rather than from assay-based typing. Study-level results and caveats: The amount of clinical and demographic metadata varied by source and participant and was provided uncurated.

TCRbeta CDR3 regions were amplified from genomic DNA using the immunoSEQ Assay, a bias-controlled multiplex PCR. The original pipeline was this. The number of nucleated cells in each sample was estimated from the amplification of reference gene primers within the assay. To quantify the absolute abundance of each unique TCRbeta CDR3 rearrangement, sequence reads were collapsed and filtered. Productive Simpson clonality was computed per sample as the square root of Simpson's diversity index over productive rearrangements. The table comes from immuneACCESS by way of TCRdb, which keeps in-frame sequences with V and J called. Part of the clones is missing from these tables; in studies checked, under half for an unresolved V gene and the rest for unknown reasons. That table supplies the V and J calls and clone size; D and trimming were determined from the DNA. The sample profile shows more than 250,000 clones; 75% to 90% of them were found once. Jointly, the top ten make up under 2.5% of the sample.

Enrolling through a virtual design, the prospective study's participants ranged in age from roughly 18 to 90 years and lived across roughly 23 United States geographic areas. In the prospective study, participants were assigned to cohorts based on the clinical history participants reported in a screening survey and a study questionnaire. Recovered participants in ImmuneRACE Cohort 3 were defined by two consecutive negative NP/OP PCR tests, clearance by a healthcare professional, or resolution of symptoms. In the prospective study, mobile phlebotomists collected whole blood, serum and a nasopharyngeal or oropharyngeal swab from each participant. Over a roughly 2-month period, participants in the prospective study had the option of providing additional blood draws and questionnaires. Prospective study blood samples were shipped either frozen or at room temperature before DNA extraction. Source material: PBMCs or T cells enriched from blood (not recorded which). This clonotype was sampled from a man aged 25-40 years who had recovered from COVID-19.

The CDR3 reads as follows: CASSVNTGWENTGELFF. The sequence in DNA is TGTGCCAGCAGCGTAAACACAGGGTGGGAGAACACCGGGGAGCTGTTTTTT. The chain was built from TRBV5-6 and TRBJ2-2, with a weak D call of TRBD1 (6 bases match). The CDR3 contains 17 residues, cysteine and phenylalanine counted. Only the CDR3 DNA stays, 51 bases, in frame from base 1. V is pared back by 4 bases and J by 1 base, with 17 bases lying between the germline termini. CDR1 and CDR2 were assigned from the germline V gene as SGHDT and YYEEEE.